This T cell receptor (beta chain) is from a study of PD-1 blockade in classical Hodgkin lymphoma. Study-wide results and caveats: Excluded were patients who started nivolumab under 1 year after ASCT, a group that had lower diversity. In newly diagnosed patients, baseline TCR diversity was reportedly below that of healthy donors. Reasons behind the repertoire differences stay unclear, perhaps disease activity or earlier therapy.

Every patient relapsed after autologous stem cell transplantation, and brentuximab vedotin exposure varied. The germline V gene encodes CDR1 SGHRS and CDR2 YFSETQ. The CDR3 consists of 13 residues. The V gene lost 2 bases and the J gene lost 0 bases, with 6 bases spanning the gap. TCRdb's copy holds only in-frame clones and misses some; the assay was immunoSEQ multiplex PCR. The table shows about 58,000 clones, with 75% to 95% occurring only once. With regard to this clone: The antigen is not known.

This sequence was found in a human donor with classical Hodgkin lymphoma. The sequencing here drew on peripheral blood mononuclear cells (PBMCs), taken before the second cycle of nivolumab. The V and J genes are TRBV5-1 and TRBJ2-7; D is perhaps TRBD2 (5 bases). This CDR3 is CASSFGLSYEQYF. CDR3 coding DNA: TGCGCCAGCAGCTTTGGACTCTCCTACGAGCAGTACTTC.